Below are 18 T cell receptor beta chains sequenced from a single sample in a study of regulatory T cells in long-lasting Graves disease. To make TCR beta libraries, researchers used iRepertoire HTBI primers and Arm-PCR of CDR3 regions. TCRdb fed the multiplex PCR reads into MiXCR, producing one record per CDR3 protein. The top ten hold 9.5% to 12% of the sample, which has about 440,000 distinct CDR3 sequences, about 17% seen once. Time point here: newly diagnosed GD, antithyroid drugs for less than 3 months. PBMCs provided the RNA from which the TCR library was made. These data also featured in a second study, about T cells in Graves' hyperthyroidism and ophthalmopathy.

Sequencing was performed on peripheral blood mononuclear cells (PBMCs), taken at new diagnosis, from a patient treated with antithyroid drugs. The source of these receptors is a woman aged 25 to 39 with Graves disease.

The gene calls are TRBV11-2 and TRBJ2-2, with 9 bases lining up with TRBD2. V dropped 0 bases and J dropped 6; count of bases not matched to a gene: 8. The CDR3 is 17 amino acids. Germline CDR1 is SGHAT and CDR2 is FQNNGV. The CDR3 sequence is CASSLDPAGGPSGELFF. CDR3 nucleotides: TGTGCCAGCAGCTTAGATCCTGCGGGAGGGCCCTCCGGGGAGCTGTTTTTT.

This clonotype occurred many times. V and J are TRBV6-2 or TRBV6-3 and TRBJ2-1; TRBD2 agrees at 8 bases. CDR3 length equals 17 residues. V trimming: 10 bases; J trimming: 6 bases; junction bases outside the gene matches: 20. Per the germline V gene, CDR1 is MNHEY and CDR2 is SVGEGT. The CDR3 DNA is TGTGCCACCCTATATCAAGGACTAGCCTCTTTACGCAATGAGCAGTTCTTC. Translation: CATLYQGLASLRNEQFF.

This clonotype showed up many times. The V gene is TRBV7-9, the J gene TRBJ2-1, with 14 bases that match TRBD2. The CDR3 totals 17 residues. Trimming took 5 bases from V and 0 from J; bases not matched to a gene: 3. From germline, CDR1 is SEHNR and CDR2 FQNEAQ (reference sequence). CDR3 DNA sequence: TGTGCCAGCAGCCGGGGACTAGCGGGGGCCTCCTACAATGAGCAGTTCTTC. As protein: CASSRGLAGASYNEQFF.

This clonotype was detected many times. The rearrangement links TRBV20-1 to TRBJ2-3; 8 bases match TRBD2. Trimming took 6 bases from V and 6 from J; bases not matched to a gene: 8. Looked up from germline, CDR1 is DFQATT and CDR2 is SNEGSKA (reference sequence). The CDR3 length is 13 residues. The DNA of the CDR3 is TGCAGTGCCCCCAACGGGAGGGCTGATACGCAGTATTTT. As protein: CSAPNGRADTQYF.

This clonotype was seen only a few times. This chain uses TRBV7-2 with TRBJ1-2; D is ambiguous. The length of the CDR3 is 15 residues. V lost 5 bases and J lost 4, with 17 bases in between. Germline-derived CDR1 and CDR2 are SGHTA and FQGNSA. CDR3 sequence: CASSLDPSSLYGYTF. As DNA, the CDR3 is TGTGCCAGCAGCCTAGACCCATCGAGCCTCTATGGCTACACCTTC.

This clonotype was recorded a few times. This chain links TRBV19 with TRBJ2-5; D ambiguous. V dropped 3 bases and J dropped 5 bases, with 13 bases sitting between them. Germline V lookup: CDR1 LNHDA, CDR2 SQIVND (reference sequence). The CDR3 extends over 14 amino acids. The CDR3 loop is CASSMIDTAETQYF. For the CDR3, the DNA is TGTGCCAGTAGTATGATAGATACGGCGGAGACCCAGTACTTC.

Remarks on this clonotype: At one of its ends the junction is not consistent with the germline gene, which may arise from a read error. The rearrangement links TRBV5-5 to TRBJ2-7; no firm D call. Looked up from germline, CDR1 is SGHKS and CDR2 is YYEKEE (reference sequence). CDR3 length: 11 amino acids. Here the CDR3 reads CASSEAYAQYF. CDR3 bases: TGTGCCAGCTCCGAAGCCTACGCGCAGTACTTC.

This clonotype was detected many times. The chain couples TRBV28 to TRBJ1-6; a possible D gene is TRBD1 (6 bases). This CDR3 contains 15 residues. Trimming shortened V by 1 base and J by 4 bases, and 8 bases separated the two germline ends. Germline V gene sequence: CDR1 MDHEN, CDR2 SYDVKM. The CDR3 loop is CASSLYQGYNSPLHF. The CDR3 DNA follows: TGTGCCAGCAGTTTATACCAGGGGTATAATTCACCCCTCCACTTT.

This clonotype was observed a handful of times. A much larger clone is a single base away; this may be a read error. The chain recombines TRBV7-2 with TRBJ1-1; D unresolved. CDR3 length: 16 residues. The germline gives CDR1 SGHTA, CDR2 FQGNSA. V was shortened by 7 bases and J by 0 bases, with 18 bases between the two germline ends. CDR3 amino acids: CASNPRGAGVNTEAFF. The CDR3 coding sequence is TGTGCCAGCAACCCCCGGGGTGCGGGAGTGAACACTGAAGCTTTCTTT.

This clonotype was recorded at least ten times. The chain recombines TRBV5-4 with TRBJ2-1; possibly TRBD2 for D (6 bases). From germline, CDR1 is SGHNT and CDR2 YYREEE (reference sequence). The CDR3 runs 15 residues. V was pared by 0 bases and J by 6 bases, with 13 bases between. Here the CDR3 DNA reads TGTGCCAGCAGCTTGGGGGGATTGGGAGGCAATGAGCAGTTCTTC. Translation: CASSLGGLGGNEQFF.

The chain uses TRBV19 and TRBJ2-2, with a possible D match to TRBD2 (5 bases). Per the germline V gene, CDR1 is LNHDA and CDR2 is SQIVND (reference sequence). V was clipped by 5 bases and J by 4 bases, with 11 bases between them. The CDR3 has 14 amino acids. The CDR3 bases are TGTGCCAGTAGTTTCTCTGGAGGCACCGGGGAGCTGTTTTTT. Its protein product is CASSFSGGTGELFF.

This clonotype was observed at least ten times. The chain has TRBV6-1 and TRBJ2-3, with 9 nucleotides matching TRBD2. The V segment lost 6 bases and the J segment 1 base; nucleotides outside the gene matches: 11. This CDR3 is built from 17 residues. Germline values: CDR1 MNHNS, CDR2 SASEGT. CDR3 residues: CASRRAGGGWGTDTQYF. The CDR3 DNA sequence: TGTGCCAGCAGGCGAGCGGGAGGCGGTTGGGGCACAGATACGCAGTATTTT.

The gene calls are TRBV11-2 and TRBJ2-7; 9 bases line up with TRBD2. The CDR3 contains 17 residues. J gave up 1 base and V 6 bases, and 13 bases lay outside the gene matches. Looked up from germline, CDR1 is SGHAT and CDR2 is FQNNGV. CDR3 sequence: CASRQLSGRRGSYEQYF. CDR3 bases: TGTGCCAGCAGGCAGTTGAGCGGGAGGAGGGGGTCCTACGAGCAGTACTTC.

At least ten counts were recorded for this clonotype. One end of the junction varies from germline; a read error may be responsible. The V call is TRBV11-2, the J call TRBJ1-4, with D uncertain. The CDR3 spans 15 residues. The germline V gene encodes CDR1 SGHAT and CDR2 FQNNGV. The CDR3 region has the DNA TGCGCCAGCAGCCCCGAGTCCTTATATAATGAAAAACTGTTTTTT. Translating gives CASSPESLYNEKLFF.

This clonotype occurred many times. The V gene is TRBV15, the J gene TRBJ2-5; weak D call: TRBD2 (6 bases). This CDR3 contains 12 residues. In germline, CDR1 is LNHNV, CDR2 YYDKDF (reference sequence). V gave up 6 bases and J gave up 5 bases, with 10 bases separating them. The CDR3 coding sequence is TGTGCCACCAGAGGAGGGTTGGAGACCCAGTACTTC. This encodes CATRGGLETQYF. The complete variable domain, with remaining parts taken from reference TRBV15 and TRBJ2-5, reads DAMVIQNPRYQVTQFGKPVTLSCSQTLNHNVMYWYQQKSSQAPKLLFHYYDKDFNNEADTPDNFQSRRPNTSFCFLDIRSPGLGDTAMYLCATRGGLETQYFGPGTRLLVL.

With regard to this clonotype: Given a much more abundant clone one base away, this may be a read error. The rearrangement joins TRBV20-1 to TRBJ2-7; TRBD2 matches 11 bases. CDR3 length: 14 amino acids. Looked up from germline, CDR1 is DFQATT and CDR2 is SNEGSKA (reference sequence). Here the CDR3 DNA reads TGCAGCGCACTAGCGGGAGTTGCCTACAATGAGCAGTACTTC. It yields the protein CSALAGVAYNEQYF.

This clonotype was seen repeatedly, ten times or more. V and J are TRBV6-1 and TRBJ1-2; D uncertain. V shed 7 bases and J shed 6 bases, with 18 bases lying between them. This CDR3 has 14 residues. Germline assignment: CDR1 MNHNS and CDR2 SASEGT. The CDR3 loop is CASNAGRGDDGYTF. For the CDR3, the DNA is TGTGCCAGCAACGCTGGGCGGGGTGATGATGGCTACACCTTC.

This clonotype occurred many times. This chain links TRBV2 with TRBJ2-7; perhaps TRBD2 as D (5 bases). V was shortened by 8 bases and J by 0 bases, with 11 bases between the two germline ends. The germline V gene has CDR1 SNHLY and CDR2 FYNNEI. The CDR3 totals 13 residues. CDR3 sequence reads: CASEAGISYEQYF. DNA of the CDR3: TGTGCCAGCGAGGCCGGGATCTCCTACGAGCAGTACTTC.